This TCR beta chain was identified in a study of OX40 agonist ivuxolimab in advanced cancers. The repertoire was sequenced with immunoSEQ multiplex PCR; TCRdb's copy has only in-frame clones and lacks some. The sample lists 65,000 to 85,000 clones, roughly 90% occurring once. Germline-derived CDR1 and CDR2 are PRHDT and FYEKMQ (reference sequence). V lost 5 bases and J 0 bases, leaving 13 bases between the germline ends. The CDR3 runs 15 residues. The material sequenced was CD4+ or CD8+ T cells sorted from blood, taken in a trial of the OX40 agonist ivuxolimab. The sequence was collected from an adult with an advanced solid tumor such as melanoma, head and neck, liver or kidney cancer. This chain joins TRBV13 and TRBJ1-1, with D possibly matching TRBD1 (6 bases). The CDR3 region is CASSLGTPMNTEAFF. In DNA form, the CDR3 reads TGTGCCAGCAGCCTTGGGACACCTATGAACACTGAAGCTTTCTTT.